One and the same sample provided the 26 T cell receptor beta chains below, sequenced in a study of control samples from healthy donors and cancer patients. Produced via immunoSEQ multiplex PCR; TCRdb's table is partial and in-frame only. The sample holds some 120,000 clones; more than 75% are singletons and the top ten take about 8.7%. Sequencing was performed on blood. The receptors originated from a man aged 40-49 years in good health.

The rearrangement uses TRBV2 and TRBJ2-7; D is unresolved. V lost 3 bases and J 6 bases, leaving 12 bases between the germline ends. This CDR3 region has 13 residues. From germline, CDR1 is SNHLY and CDR2 FYNNEI. For the CDR3, the DNA is TGTGCCAGCAGTGACTCTCCCGCCCTCGAGCAGTACTTC. It translates to CASSDSPALEQYF.

CDR3 sequence: CASSGGAGYEQYF. For the CDR3, the DNA is TGCGCCAGCAGCGGGGGGGCTGGGTACGAGCAGTACTTC. The V and J genes are TRBV5-1 and TRBJ2-7; TRBD2 is a possible D gene (7 bases). The V end was cut by 4 bases, the J end by 4 bases, with 12 bases between. The CDR3 extends over 13 amino acids. CDR1 is SGHRS, CDR2 YFSETQ, per germline.

This clone has just one count. The rearrangement links TRBV12-3 or TRBV12-4 to TRBJ1-2, with 8 bases that match TRBD1. CDR3 length equals 12 residues. V dropped 4 bases and J dropped 8; count of bases not matched to a gene: 3. CDR3 residues: CASSYRQGGYTF. In DNA, the CDR3 is TGTGCCAGCAGTTACCGACAGGGGGGCTACACCTTC.

The V and J genes are TRBV27 and TRBJ1-1; D call uncertain. Between the trimmed V and J ends, which lost 10 bases and 5 bases, there was a span of 26 bases. The CDR3 is 16 amino acids. From germline, CDR1 is MNHEY and CDR2 SMNVEV (reference sequence). CDR3 DNA: TGTGCCACCATAGGCCAGGTCGTAAGGGATCGGACTGAAGCTTTCTTT. This gives the protein CATIGQVVRDRTEAFF.

This chain links TRBV5-1 with TRBJ1-6; D may be TRBD1 (5 bases). Germline V CDR1 and CDR2: SGHRS, YFSETQ. V was cut by 5 bases and J by 5 bases, with 14 bases left in between. The CDR3 covers 15 residues. CDR3 sequence: CASSHGHTDNSPLHF. The CDR3 bases are TGCGCCAGCAGTCATGGACACACTGATAATTCACCCCTCCACTTT.

This chain joins TRBV3-1 (or the pseudogene TRBV3-2) and TRBJ2-3; 10 bases are shared with TRBD2. Germline V gene sequence: CDR1 LGHDT, CDR2 YNNKEL (reference sequence). After removal of 5 bases from V and 4 bases from J, the junction contained 6 bases not matched to a gene. The CDR3 is made up of 15 amino acids. CDR3 protein: CASSYKAGGADTQYF. The DNA for the CDR3 is TGTGCCAGCAGCTACAAAGCGGGGGGGGCAGATACGCAGTATTTT.

Here the CDR3 reads CASSLQGSRGAETQYF. As DNA, the CDR3 is TGTGCCAGCAGTTTACAGGGTAGCAGAGGAGCAGAGACCCAGTACTTC. The chain recombines TRBV27 with TRBJ2-5; weak D call: TRBD1 (5 bases). With 2 bases removed from V and 4 bases from J, the gap between germline ends came to 17 bases. From germline, CDR1 is MNHEY and CDR2 SMNVEV (reference sequence). The CDR3 has 16 residues.

The rearrangement joins TRBV15 to TRBJ2-7; 9 bases are a match to TRBD1. The CDR3 is 14 residues long. Germline CDR1 and CDR2: LNHNV and YYDKDF (reference sequence). The V segment lost 0 bases and the J segment 6 bases; nucleotides outside the gene matches: 3. The CDR3, as DNA: TGTGCCACCAGCAGAGAGGGACAGGGCCGCGAGCAGTACTTC. The encoded protein is CATSREGQGREQYF.

The chain couples TRBV5-1 to TRBJ1-4; tentative D call: TRBD1 (6 bases). Trimming left V 2 bases short and J 1 base short, with 9 bases between. Germline lookup yields CDR1 SGHRS and CDR2 YFSETQ. This CDR3 contains 15 residues. The CDR3 region has the DNA TGCGCCAGCAGCTTAATCAGGGGAACTAATGAAAAACTGTTTTTT. Protein product: CASSLIRGTNEKLFF.

The chain combines TRBV29-1 with TRBJ2-1, with TRBD1 identical over 9 bases. The ends lost 4 bases at V and 6 bases at J; junction bases unmatched: 10. The CDR3 runs 15 residues. Germline V gene lookup returns CDR1 SQVTM and CDR2 ANQGSEA. The CDR3 DNA reads as TGCAGCGTTGGTTTCTCTCGACAGGGGGGCAATGAGCAGTTCTTC. Translation gives CSVGFSRQGGNEQFF.

The genes are TRBV9 and TRBJ2-7; possible D gene TRBD2, 7 bases. This CDR3 has 15 residues. CDR1 is SGDLS, CDR2 YYNGEE, per germline. Trimming took 4 bases from V and 1 from J, leaving 15 bases between them. CDR3 in amino acids: CASSPDRTRSYEQYF. The CDR3 region has the DNA TGTGCCAGCAGCCCAGACAGGACTAGGTCCTACGAGCAGTACTTC.

The chain combines TRBV7-2 with TRBJ2-1; 10 positions match TRBD1. Germline V gives CDR1 SGHTA, CDR2 FQGNSA. The CDR3 has 16 amino acids. V was pared by 5 bases and J by 9 bases, with 13 bases of the junction left unmatched. CDR3 sequence: CASSARGGQGFSEQFF. The DNA of the CDR3 is TGTGCCAGCAGCGCCCGAGGGGGACAGGGGTTCAGTGAGCAGTTCTTC.

This sequence joins TRBV19 and TRBJ2-1; no reliable D call. Trimming stripped 5 bases from V and 0 bases from J, with 11 bases between. Germline V gives CDR1 LNHDA, CDR2 SQIVND (reference sequence). The CDR3 contains 15 residues. The CDR3 spells CASSAIMSSYNEQFF. The CDR3 DNA follows: TGTGCCAGTAGTGCCATTATGAGCTCCTACAATGAGCAGTTCTTC.

The gene calls are TRBV30 and TRBJ1-5, with 8 bases lining up with TRBD1. Per germline, CDR1 GTSNPN and CDR2 SVGIG (reference sequence). The CDR3 is 15 residues long. J gave up 6 bases and V 0 bases, and 7 bases lay outside the gene matches. CDR3 amino acids: CAWSVRAGGGQPQHF. In DNA form, the CDR3 reads TGTGCCTGGAGTGTACGGGCAGGGGGCGGTCAGCCCCAGCATTTT. The whole variable domain, filled in from reference TRBV30 and TRBJ1-5, reads SQTIHQWPATLVQPVGSPLSLECTVEGTSNPNLYWYRQAAGRGLQLLFYSVGIGQISSEVPQNLSASRPQDRQFILSSKKLLLSDSGFYLCAWSVRAGGGQPQHFGDGTRLSIL.

This clone was seen once. V and J are TRBV6-2 or TRBV6-3 and TRBJ2-1; 8 nucleotides align to TRBD2. Per the germline V gene, CDR1 is MNHEY and CDR2 is SVGEGT. The CDR3 extends over 15 amino acids. V trimming: 2 bases; J trimming: 7 bases; junction bases outside the gene matches: 7. The CDR3 loop is CASSYTGTRVNEQFF. Written as DNA, the CDR3 is TGTGCCAGCAGTTACACCGGGACTAGGGTTAATGAGCAGTTCTTC.

V gene TRBV5-4 combines with J gene TRBJ2-1; 12 bases are a match to TRBD2. The V gene's germline CDR1 is SGHNT and CDR2 YYREEE (reference sequence). With V trimmed by 2 bases and J by 4 bases, 7 bases remained unmatched. The CDR3 runs to 17 residues. Here the CDR3 reads CASSFLAGGLTYNEQFF. For the CDR3, the DNA is TGTGCCAGCAGCTTTCTAGCGGGGGGGCTTACGTACAATGAGCAGTTCTTC.

Here the CDR3 reads CASSWGGYEQYF. CDR3 bases: TGCGCCAGCAGCTGGGGGGGATACGAGCAGTACTTC. This chain connects TRBV4-3 to TRBJ2-7, with TRBD2 matching 7 bases. This CDR3 contains 12 residues. Germline CDR1 LGHNA, CDR2 YSLEER. The trim removed 5 bases at V and 4 bases at J, leaving 2 bases unmatched.

The V and J genes are TRBV25-1 and TRBJ2-7; maybe TRBD2 (6 bases). The CDR3 loop spans 16 amino acids. The V and J ends lost 1 base and 1 base respectively, with 14 bases between them. The germline gives CDR1 MGHDK, CDR2 SYGVNS. The CDR3 DNA sequence: TGTGCCAGCAGTGAATCCCTCGGGACTGGATCCTACGAGCAGTACTTC. Protein product: CASSESLGTGSYEQYF.

CDR3 nucleotides: TGTGCCATAAAAGCGGCGGGCACAGATACGCAGTATTTT. This codes for CAIKAAGTDTQYF. V usage is TRBV10-3 and J usage is TRBJ2-3, with a possible D match to TRBD2 (5 bases). The CDR3 is 13 amino acids. Per the germline V gene, CDR1 is ENHRY and CDR2 is SYGVKD. V was cut by 9 bases and J by 1 base, with 11 bases left in between.

The chain uses TRBV25-1 and TRBJ2-7; D gene uncertain. This CDR3 is built from 11 residues. Germline V gene sequence: CDR1 MGHDK, CDR2 SYGVNS. V shed 0 bases and J shed 10 bases, with 7 bases lying between them. The CDR3, as DNA: TGTGCCAGCAGTGAATACGGGTCCCAGTACTTC. Translating gives CASSEYGSQYF.

The chain is built from TRBV21-1 and TRBJ1-2; the D call of TRBD1 is as the table states it, not checked on the DNA. TRBV21-1 is reported as a pseudogene. This CDR3 is 16 amino acids long. The chain's CDR3 is CASTPKGLQGAYGYTF. The CDR3 nucleotides are TGTGCCAGCACTCCAAAGGGATTACAGGGGGCCTATGGCTACACCTTC.

V and J are TRBV5-5 and TRBJ1-6; perhaps TRBD1 as D (5 bases). The V gene lost 1 base and the J gene lost 3 bases, with 8 bases spanning the gap. The V gene's germline CDR1 is SGHKS and CDR2 YYEKEE (reference sequence). The CDR3 has 15 amino acids. The CDR3 sequence: CASSLLQGYNSPLHF. As DNA, the CDR3 is TGTGCCAGCAGCTTGTTGCAGGGCTATAATTCACCCCTCCACTTT.

In regard to this clone: Other DNA sequences in the sample encode the same CDR3. The J gene is TRBJ2-3, the V gene TRBV7-2, with D tentatively TRBD2 (7 bases). There are 15 residues in the CDR3. The V end was cut by 0 bases, the J end by 3 bases, with 10 bases between. Germline V gives CDR1 SGHTA, CDR2 FQGNSA. CDR3 protein: CASSLAGGRTDTQYF. As DNA, the CDR3 is TGTGCCAGCAGCTTAGCGGGGGGGCGGACAGATACGCAGTATTTT. The variable domain in full, with the rest retrieved from reference TRBV7-2 and TRBJ2-3, is GAGVSQSPSNKVTEKGKDVELRCDPISGHTALYWYRQSLGQGLEFLIYFQGNSAPDKSGLPSDRFSAERTGGSVSTLTIQRTQQEDSAVYLCASSLAGGRTDTQYFGPGTRLTVL.

The rearrangement uses TRBV4-2 and TRBJ2-5; D is ambiguous. V was clipped by 4 bases and J by 0 bases, with 15 bases between them. This CDR3 spans 16 amino acids. Germline V gene data show CDR1 as LGHNA and CDR2 as YNFKEQ. CDR3 in amino acids: CASSPLSPAYQETQYF. The CDR3 coding sequence is TGTGCCAGCAGCCCCCTTTCCCCCGCTTACCAAGAGACCCAGTACTTC.

The J gene is TRBJ2-3, the V gene TRBV7-9; perhaps TRBD1 as D (6 bases). V gave up 6 bases and J gave up 0 bases, with 16 bases separating them. The CDR3 is 16 amino acids. The germline V gene encodes CDR1 SEHNR and CDR2 FQNEAQ (reference sequence). CDR3 protein: CASSYAGTTSTDTQYF. The DNA for the CDR3 is TGTGCCAGCAGTTACGCCGGGACAACTAGCACAGATACGCAGTATTTT. Drawing the rest from reference TRBV7-9 and TRBJ2-3, the complete variable domain is DTGVSQNPRHKITKRGQNVTFRCDPISEHNRLYWYRQTLGQGPEFLTYFQNEAQLEKSRLLSDRFSAERPKGSFSTLEIQRTEQGDSAMYLCASSYAGTTSTDTQYFGPGTRLTVL.

The rearrangement uses TRBV9 and TRBJ2-7, with D possibly matching TRBD2 (5 bases). The CDR3 spans 13 residues. Germline loops: CDR1 SGDLS, CDR2 YYNGEE. V lost 3 bases, J lost 1 base, and 8 bases lay in between. CDR3 loop: CASSGGSSYEQYF. CDR3 bases: TGTGCCAGCAGCGGTGGGAGTTCCTACGAGCAGTACTTC.